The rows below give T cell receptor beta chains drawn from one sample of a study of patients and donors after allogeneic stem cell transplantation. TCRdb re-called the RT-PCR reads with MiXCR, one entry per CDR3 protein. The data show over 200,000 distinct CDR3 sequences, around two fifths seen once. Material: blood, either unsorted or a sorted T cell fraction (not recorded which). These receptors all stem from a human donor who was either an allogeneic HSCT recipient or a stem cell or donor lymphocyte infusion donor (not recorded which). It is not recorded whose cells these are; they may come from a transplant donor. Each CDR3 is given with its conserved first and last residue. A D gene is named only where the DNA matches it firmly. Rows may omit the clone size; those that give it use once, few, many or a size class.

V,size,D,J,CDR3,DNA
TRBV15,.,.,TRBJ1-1,CATSRDRVRKNTEAFF,TGTGCCACCAGCAGAGATCGCGTCAGAAAGAACACTGAAGCTTTCTTT
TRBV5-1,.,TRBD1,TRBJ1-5,CASSYGTASNQPQHF,TGCGCCAGCAGTTACGGGACAGCAAGCAATCAGCCCCAGCATTTT
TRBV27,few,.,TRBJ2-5,CASSGQPFETQYF,TGTGCCAGCAGTGGACAGCCGTTCGAGACCCAGTACTTC
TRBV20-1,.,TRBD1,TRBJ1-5,CSAAGTVNQPQHF,TGCAGTGCTGCCGGGACAGTGAATCAGCCCCAGCATTTT
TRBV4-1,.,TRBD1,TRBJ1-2,CASSQPRQGSHYGYTF,TGCGCCAGCAGCCAACCCCGACAGGGATCCCACTATGGCTACACCTTC
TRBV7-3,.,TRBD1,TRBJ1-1,CASSPGGGEAFF,TGTGCCAGCAGCCCAGGGGGCGGTGAAGCTTTCTTT
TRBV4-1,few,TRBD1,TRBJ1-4,CASSPRQGFNEKLFF,TGCGCCAGCAGCCCCCGACAGGGCTTTAATGAAAAACTGTTTTTT
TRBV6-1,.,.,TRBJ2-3,CASSLGPFGDTQYF,TGTGCCAGCAGTTTAGGACCGTTTGGAGATACGCAGTATTTT
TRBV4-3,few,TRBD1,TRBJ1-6,CASSQDRSRGLDNSPLHF,TGCGCCAGCAGCCAAGATAGGAGCAGGGGGCTGGATAATTCACCCCTCCACTTT
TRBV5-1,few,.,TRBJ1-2,CASSLAGRPKAYGYTF,TGCGCCAGCAGCTTGGCGGGACGGCCAAAGGCGTATGGCTACACCTTC
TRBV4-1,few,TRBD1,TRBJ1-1,CASSHAWDRGGLAEAFF,TGCGCCAGCAGCCACGCTTGGGACAGGGGGGGATTGGCTGAAGCTTTCTTT
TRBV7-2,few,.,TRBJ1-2,CASTPRGIGGYTF,TGTGCCAGTACCCCCAGGGGTATAGGCGGCTACACCTTC
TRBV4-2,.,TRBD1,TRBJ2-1,CASSPTGASYNEQFF,TGTGCCAGCAGCCCCACAGGGGCCTCGTACAATGAGCAGTTCTTC
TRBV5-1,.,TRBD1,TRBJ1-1,CASSTWTGIETEAFF,TGCGCCAGCAGCACCTGGACAGGAATAGAGACTGAAGCTTTCTTT
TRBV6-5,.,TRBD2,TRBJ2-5,CASSYGAGGPQETQYF,TGTGCCAGCAGTTACGGGGCGGGGGGACCTCAAGAGACCCAGTACTTC
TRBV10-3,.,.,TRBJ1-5,CAISEPLEEGQPQHF,TGTGCCATCAGTGAGCCGCTAGAGGAAGGTCAGCCCCAGCATTTT
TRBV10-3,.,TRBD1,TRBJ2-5,CAISEGTVQETQYF,TGTGCCATCAGTGAAGGGACAGTTCAAGAGACCCAGTACTTC
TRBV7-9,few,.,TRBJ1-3,CASRRQPTSNTIYF,TGTGCCAGCAGACGACAGCCAACCTCTAACACCATATATTTT
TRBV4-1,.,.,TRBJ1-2,CASSQPTSRHYGYTF,TGCGCCAGCAGCCAACCGACTAGTCGGCACTATGGCTACACCTTC
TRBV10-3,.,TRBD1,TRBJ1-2,CASNTGGYGYTF,TGTGCCAGTAACACAGGGGGTTATGGCTACACCTTC
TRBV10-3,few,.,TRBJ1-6,CAIWGARPNSPLHF,TGTGCCATCTGGGGGGCCAGGCCAAATTCACCCCTCCACTTT
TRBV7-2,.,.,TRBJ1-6,CASSLQFNSPLHF,TGTGCCAGCAGCTTACAGTTTAATTCACCCCTCCACTTT
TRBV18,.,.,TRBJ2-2,CASSRGPSGTGELFF,TGTGCCAGCTCACGAGGACCCTCGGGAACCGGGGAGCTGTTTTTT
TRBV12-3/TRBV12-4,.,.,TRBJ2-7,CASSPMASSGSYEQYF,TGTGCCAGCAGCCCTATGGCTAGCAGTGGCTCCTACGAGCAGTACTTC
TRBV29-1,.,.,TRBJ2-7,CSVVPIERTSYEQYF,TGCAGCGTTGTCCCGATCGAGAGGACGTCCTACGAGCAGTACTTC
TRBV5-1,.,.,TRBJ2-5,CASSLGRRGSETQYF,TGCGCCAGCAGCTTAGGTCGGAGGGGGTCGGAGACCCAGTACTTC
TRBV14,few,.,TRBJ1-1,CASSLSTSTEAFF,TGTGCCAGCAGCCTGAGTACCAGTACAGAAGCTTTCTTT
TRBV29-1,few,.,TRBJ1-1,CSVSRGIRMNTEAFF,TGCAGCGTTAGTCGGGGGATTAGGATGAACACTGAAGCTTTCTTT
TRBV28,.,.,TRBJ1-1,CASSLYSSAGPEAFF,TGTGCCAGCAGTTTATATAGTTCAGCAGGACCTGAAGCTTTCTTT
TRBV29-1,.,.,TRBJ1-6,CSVGEDSPLHF,TGCAGCGTTGGGGAGGATTCACCCCTCCACTTT
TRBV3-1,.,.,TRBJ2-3,CASSPRIGAGAGDTQYF,TGTGCCAGCAGCCCCCGAATAGGGGCAGGAGCAGGAGATACGCAGTATTTT
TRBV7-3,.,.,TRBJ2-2,CASSLGTVQTGELFF,TGTGCCAGCAGCTTAGGGACGGTGCAGACCGGGGAGCTGTTTTTT
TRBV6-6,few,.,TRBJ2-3,CASSTQRGTQYF,TGTGCCAGCAGTACCCAAAGAGGTACGCAGTATTTT
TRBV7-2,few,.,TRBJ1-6,CASSPGSGQVSPLHF,TGTGCCAGCAGCCCCGGTTCTGGCCAGGTGTCACCCCTCCACTTT
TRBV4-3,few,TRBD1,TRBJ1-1,CASSTRQGLNTEAFF,TGCGCCAGCAGCACCCGACAGGGTTTGAACACTGAAGCTTTCTTT
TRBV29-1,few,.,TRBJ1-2,CSGLTPGTPNPGYTF,TGCAGCGGCCTCACCCCCGGGACACCGAATCCTGGCTACACCTTC
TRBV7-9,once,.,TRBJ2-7,CASSLGPIYEQYF,TGTGCCAGCAGCTTAGGTCCAATTTACGAGCAGTACTTC
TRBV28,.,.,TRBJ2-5,CASSPQGKLETQYF,TGTGCCAGCAGTCCGCAGGGAAAGCTAGAGACCCAGTACTTC
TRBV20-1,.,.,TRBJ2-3,CSARGETDTQYF,TGCAGTGCTAGGGGGGAGACAGATACGCAGTATTTT
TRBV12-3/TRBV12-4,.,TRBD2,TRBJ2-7,CASRTSGGSYEQYF,TGTGCCAGCAGGACTAGCGGGGGCTCCTACGAGCAGTACTTC
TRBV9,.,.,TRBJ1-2,CASSVGTSYGYTF,TGTGCCAGCAGCGTGGGGACTTCCTATGGCTACACCTTC
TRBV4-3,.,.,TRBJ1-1,CASSQEPRPVSRPMNTEAFF,TGCGCCAGCAGCCAAGAGCCCCGTCCGGTCTCCCGGCCCATGAACACTGAAGCTTTCTTT
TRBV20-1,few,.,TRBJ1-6,CSARDRQGDSPLHF,TGCAGTGCTAGAGATCGGCAGGGAGATTCACCCCTCCACTTT